This T cell receptor (beta chain) emerged from a study of Ad26.COV2.S vaccination and SARS-CoV-2 variants. Some clones are missing from TCRdb's copy, which holds only in-frame ones; the method was immunoSEQ multiplex PCR. The table has roughly 410,000 clones, about 80% seen once. V was shortened by 5 bases and J by 3 bases, with 14 bases between the two germline ends. Germline V lookup: CDR1 SNHLY, CDR2 FYNNEI. CDR3 size: 14 residues. Treatment here: 15 to 20 received Ad26.COV2.S at low or high dose, single or two shots; several received placebo; per-sample allocation not given. Day 63 following the first vaccine or placebo injection was when the samples were taken.

Material: peripheral blood, obtained in a trial of Ad26.COV2.S vaccine versus placebo. The TCR was taken from a person between 18 and 59 years old who received the Ad26.COV2.S COVID-19 vaccine or a placebo. The J gene is TRBJ2-7, the V gene TRBV2; possibly TRBD1 for D (6 bases). CDR3 loop: CASSSGRGHYEQYF. In DNA, the CDR3 is TGTGCCAGCAGTTCGGGCAGGGGTCACTACGAGCAGTACTTC.